A single sample is the source of the 21 T cell receptor beta chains below, sequenced in a study of T cell changes during pregnancy in multiple sclerosis. The repertoire was sequenced with immunoSEQ multiplex PCR; TCRdb's copy has only in-frame clones and lacks some. The data contain tens of thousands of clones, around 93% of them singletons. This material consisted of peripheral blood, taken in the third trimester of pregnancy. All receptors come from a female donor in good health, enrolled as a control in a pregnancy study.

The CDR3 is CASSESRGPNYGYTF. Here the CDR3 DNA reads TGCGCCAGCAGTGAGTCCCGGGGTCCGAACTATGGCTACACCTTC. The V call is TRBV10-1, the J call TRBJ1-2; D remains unclear. CDR3 length: 15 amino acids. Trimming pared 0 bases from V and 2 bases from J, leaving 10 bases between. CDR1 is WNHNN, CDR2 SYGVQD, per germline (reference sequence).

V and J are TRBV9 and TRBJ2-1, with TRBD2 matching over 8 bases. Germline V gene data show CDR1 as SGDLS and CDR2 as YYNGEE. V shed 7 bases, J shed 4 bases, and the junction held 7 bases outside the gene matches. The CDR3 is made up of 14 amino acids. CDR3 bases: TGTGCCAGCGGGCGGCTAGCGGGTTACAATGAGCAGTTCTTC. Translated: CASGRLAGYNEQFF.

The table lists this clone with a few counts. CDR3: CASSELGLPSYEQYF. The CDR3 region has the DNA TGTGCCAGCAGTGAGTTGGGGCTGCCCTCCTACGAGCAGTACTTC. This sequence joins TRBV6-1 and TRBJ2-7; D perhaps matches TRBD1 (5 bases). V was cut by 3 bases and J by 0 bases, with 12 bases left in between. CDR1 and CDR2 (germline): MNHNS, SASEGT. CDR3 length: 15 amino acids.

This chain uses TRBV27 with TRBJ2-7, with D maybe TRBD2 (6 bases). Trimming stripped 2 bases from V and 5 bases from J, with 10 bases between. The CDR3 extends over 13 amino acids. CDR1 MNHEY and CDR2 SMNVEV come from the germline V gene (reference sequence). In nucleotides, the CDR3 is TGTGCCAGCAGTTTAAGGGGAGGAGACGAGCAGTACTTC. Translating gives CASSLRGGDEQYF.

The CDR3 DNA sequence: TGTGCCAGCCGGGGGACAGGGGATCTCTACGAGCAGTACTTC. Its protein product is CASRGTGDLYEQYF. This chain links TRBV28 with TRBJ2-7, with 10 nucleotides matching TRBD1. V lost 8 bases and J lost 3; bases outside the gene matches: 7. Germline lookup yields CDR1 MDHEN and CDR2 SYDVKM. This CDR3 has 14 amino acids.

This chain links TRBV19 with TRBJ2-2, with TRBD2 matching 8 bases. The CDR3 is 13 residues long. Germline lookup yields CDR1 LNHDA and CDR2 SQIVND (reference sequence). Unmatched junction bases numbered 5, after V lost 7 bases and J lost 7 bases. The chain's CDR3 is CASTTGGVGELFF. CDR3 coding DNA: TGTGCCAGTACCACGGGGGGGGTCGGGGAGCTGTTTTTT.

The rearrangement joins TRBV28 to TRBJ1-2, with TRBD1 as a possible D gene (6 bases). V gave up 6 bases and J gave up 4 bases, with 15 bases separating them. The V gene's germline CDR1 is MDHEN and CDR2 SYDVKM. The CDR3 totals 14 residues. The CDR3 spells CASSSTGPTYGYTF. The CDR3 bases are TGTGCCAGCAGCTCCACAGGGCCCACCTATGGCTACACCTTC.

V usage is TRBV5-8 and J usage is TRBJ2-7; possibly TRBD2 for D (5 bases). V gave up 8 bases and J gave up 3 bases, with 12 bases separating them. Germline CDR1 SGHTS, CDR2 YDEGEE. The CDR3 sequence is 12 residues long. The CDR3 bases are TGTGCCAGTAACAGCGGAGTCTACGAGCAGTACTTC. This gives the protein CASNSGVYEQYF.

J is TRBJ1-4 and V is TRBV6-1; D unresolved. The CDR3 runs to 15 residues. V lost 5 bases and J 6 bases, leaving 16 bases between the germline ends. CDR1 is MNHNS, CDR2 SASEGT, per germline. CDR3 sequence (DNA): TGTGCCAGCAGTACCCGGGGAGGGCCCCATGAAAAACTGTTTTTT. Amino acid sequence: CASSTRGGPHEKLFF.

This chain connects TRBV7-2 to TRBJ2-1, with a tentative D call TRBD2 (5 bases). The V end was cut by 5 bases, the J end by 4 bases, with 9 bases between. CDR1 and CDR2 (germline): SGHTA, FQGNSA. The CDR3 runs 13 residues. CDR3 in DNA: TGTGCCAGCAGCCTACGGGAATACAATGAGCAGTTCTTC. Protein: CASSLREYNEQFF.

The chain has TRBV5-1 and TRBJ2-3; D remains unclear. The V gene's germline CDR1 is SGHRS and CDR2 YFSETQ. The CDR3 contains 14 residues. With 0 bases removed from V and 2 bases from J, the gap between germline ends came to 7 bases. CDR3 residues: CASSLDRYTDTQYF. The CDR3 nucleotides read TGCGCCAGCAGCTTGGACCGCTACACAGATACGCAGTATTTT.

The chain uses TRBV5-4 and TRBJ2-1, with 7 bases fitting TRBD1. J lost 9 bases, V lost 0 bases, and 6 bases had no gene match. Germline CDR1 is SGHNT and CDR2 is YYREEE (reference sequence). The CDR3 runs 14 residues. The CDR3 loop reads CASSLVRGPGEQFF. The CDR3 DNA reads TGTGCCAGCAGCTTGGTTAGGGGGCCCGGTGAGCAGTTCTTC.

The rearrangement links TRBV7-2 to TRBJ2-7; perhaps TRBD2 as D (6 bases). Germline lookup yields CDR1 SGHTA and CDR2 FQGNSA. The V end was cut by 3 bases, the J end by 5 bases, with 14 bases between. This CDR3 contains 14 residues. In DNA, the CDR3 is TGTGCCAGCAGCTTTGGACGGGAGCACGACGAGCAGTACTTC. This sequence encodes CASSFGREHDEQYF.

V is TRBV4-1 and J is TRBJ1-4; 7 bases line up with TRBD1. The J segment lost 8 bases and the V segment lost 4 bases, leaving 7 bases of the junction unmatched. The CDR3 spans 14 residues. Germline CDR1 MGHRA, CDR2 YSYEKL. The CDR3 coding sequence is TGCGCCAGCAGCCCACAGGGGAAGGGAGAAAAACTGTTTTTT. This gives the protein CASSPQGKGEKLFF.

The rearrangement uses TRBV7-8 and TRBJ2-5; 7 bases fit TRBD1. The V segment lost 6 bases and the J segment 3 bases; nucleotides outside the gene matches: 16. CDR3 length equals 17 residues. Germline loops: CDR1 SGHVS, CDR2 FQNEAQ. The CDR3 is CASRARAWDSGKETQYF. CDR3 bases: TGTGCCAGCAGGGCTAGGGCTTGGGACAGCGGTAAAGAGACCCAGTACTTC. Full variable domain (remainder filled in from reference TRBV7-8 and TRBJ2-5): GAGVSQSPRYKVAKRGQDVALRCDPISGHVSLFWYQQALGQGPEFLTYFQNEAQLDKSGLPSDRFFAERPEGSVSTLKIQRTQQEDSAVYLCASRARAWDSGKETQYFGPGTRLLVL.

J is TRBJ2-7 and V is TRBV19, with no clear D. In germline, CDR1 is LNHDA, CDR2 SQIVND (reference sequence). The CDR3 runs 15 residues. Between the trimmed V and J ends, which lost 9 bases and 1 base, there was a span of 19 bases. CDR3 region: CASKPVHGDSYEQYF. The CDR3 coding sequence is TGTGCCAGCAAGCCGGTGCACGGAGATTCCTACGAGCAGTACTTC. The full variable domain, with the rest looked up from reference TRBV19 and TRBJ2-7, is DGGITQSPKYLFRKEGQNVTLSCEQNLNHDAMYWYRQDPGQGLRLIYYSQIVNDFQKGDIAEGYSVSREKKESFPLTVTSAQKNPTAFYLCASKPVHGDSYEQYFGPGTRLTVT.

This CDR3 reads CASSSLRALNQPQHF. As DNA, the CDR3 is TGTGCCAGCAGTTCTCTCAGGGCCCTTAATCAGCCCCAGCATTTT. V gene TRBV5-6 combines with J gene TRBJ1-5, with a weak D call TRBD1 (5 bases). Germline CDR1 reads SGHDT; CDR2 reads YYEEEE. V was clipped by 5 bases and J by 4 bases, with 16 bases between them. The CDR3 extends over 15 amino acids. Drawing the rest from reference TRBV5-6 and TRBJ1-5, the complete variable domain is DAGVTQSPTHLIKTRGQQVTLRCSPKSGHDTVSWYQQALGQGPQFIFQYYEEEERQRGNFPDRFSGHQFPNYSSELNVNALLLGDSALYLCASSSLRALNQPQHFGDGTRLSIL.

The chain is built from TRBV2 and TRBJ1-5, with TRBD1 matching over 10 bases. This CDR3 contains 14 residues. V was clipped by 6 bases and J by 2 bases; unmatched bases: 1. The germline gives CDR1 SNHLY, CDR2 FYNNEI. CDR3 protein: CASSGTGGNQPQHF. CDR3 DNA sequence: TGTGCCAGCAGCGGGACAGGGGGCAATCAGCCCCAGCATTTT.

CDR3 nucleotide sequence: TGTGCCAGCAGCGTAGGAGCTTCTGACTACGAGCAGTACTTC. Its translation: CASSVGASDYEQYF. V and J are TRBV9 and TRBJ2-7; D is uncertain. CDR3 length: 14 amino acids. V gave up 0 bases and J gave up 3 bases, with 10 bases separating them. The germline gives CDR1 SGDLS, CDR2 YYNGEE.

This clone has a single count. The V call is TRBV4-1, the J call TRBJ2-3; D remains unclear. The germline V gene has CDR1 MGHRA and CDR2 YSYEKL. The CDR3 covers 13 residues. V lost 1 base and J lost 8, with 10 bases in between. The CDR3 reads CASSQVPTGTQYF. For the CDR3, the DNA is TGCGCCAGCAGCCAAGTCCCCACGGGTACGCAGTATTTT.

This chain joins TRBV29-1 and TRBJ2-7; a weak D match, TRBD2 (6 bases). Germline lookup yields CDR1 SQVTM and CDR2 ANQGSEA. The V end lost 7 bases, the J end lost 3 bases, and 16 bases lay between the germline ends. The CDR3 totals 13 residues. The CDR3 DNA sequence: TGCAGCGCGGGGCGGGGATGGAACTACGAGCAGTACTTC. This gives the protein CSAGRGWNYEQYF.